The sequence of this T cell receptor beta chain was determined in a study of cytomegalovirus exposure and HLA in healthy donors. Study-wide context: A preliminary data release comprised roughly 85 million unique TCRs obtained from HLA-typed donors.

It was with 60 Vbeta and 13 Jbeta primers that the PCR ran. Sequencing used immunoSEQ multiplex PCR; TCRdb keeps in-frame clones, though not all of them. The sample comprises around 130,000 clones, around 77% of which are singletons, and roughly 5% rests with the top ten. Study-wide results and limits: It was only CMV serostatus that was available as immune exposure information.

This clone was counted between two and nine times. What it recognizes is unknown. Source material: PBMCs. The TCR originated in a man in his thirties or forties in good health and CMV-seronegative.

CDR3 nucleotide sequence: TGTGCCAGCAGTACAACGGACAGTTTCTACGAGCAGTACTTC. This translates into CASSTTDSFYEQYF. The chain links TRBV6-6 to TRBJ2-7, with D possibly matching TRBD1 (6 bases). Trimming stripped 5 bases from V and 3 bases from J, with 14 bases between. The CDR3 totals 14 residues. From germline, CDR1 is MNHNY and CDR2 SVGAGI (reference sequence).